Described below is a single T cell receptor (beta chain) sequence and its context. The data stem from a study of shared T cell receptors in the human thymus. Germline assignment: CDR1 GTSNPN and CDR2 SVGIG (reference sequence). The CDR3 runs 13 residues. Trimming took 3 bases from V and 6 from J; bases not matched to a gene: 4. Profiled with immunoSEQ multiplex PCR; TCRdb holds only in-frame clones, not every one. Of roughly 500,000 clones listed, 70% to 80% are singletons. The same sample was also studied in work on human thymus T cells. From that second work: Thymus tissue for the work was resected from patients undergoing corrective heart surgery. Apparent bias marked the V and J gene usage of thymic and blood repertoires. Thymic repertoires from unrelated individuals overlapped highly, related research reported.

The sequencing input was thymocytes. The genes are TRBV30 and TRBJ1-2, with 10 nucleotides matching TRBD1. The TCR was taken from a boy in the first two years of life with a congenital heart defect. The CDR3 coding sequence is TGTGCCTGGAGCGACAGGGGGCGGGATGGCTACACCTTC. Translation: CAWSDRGRDGYTF.